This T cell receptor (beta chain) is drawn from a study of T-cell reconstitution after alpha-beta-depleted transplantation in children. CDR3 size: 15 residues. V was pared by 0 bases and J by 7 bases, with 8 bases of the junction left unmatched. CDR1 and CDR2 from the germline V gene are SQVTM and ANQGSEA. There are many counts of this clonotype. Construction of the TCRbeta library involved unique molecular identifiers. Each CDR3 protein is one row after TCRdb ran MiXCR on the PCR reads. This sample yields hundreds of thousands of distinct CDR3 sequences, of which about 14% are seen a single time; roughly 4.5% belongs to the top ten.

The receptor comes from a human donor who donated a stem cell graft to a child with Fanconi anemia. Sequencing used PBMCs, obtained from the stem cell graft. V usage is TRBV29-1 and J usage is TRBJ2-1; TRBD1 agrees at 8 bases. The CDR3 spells CSVEERQGRGNEQFF. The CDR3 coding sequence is TGCAGCGTTGAAGAACGACAGGGGCGAGGTAATGAGCAGTTCTTC.